These 24 T cell receptor beta chains originate from one sample sequenced in a study of shared clonotypes between healthy human individuals. Naive CD8 cells comprised CD45RO-negative, CCR7-positively selected cells, excluding terminally differentiated effector memory CD45RA+ cells. Data came from immunoSEQ multiplex PCR; TCRdb stores just in-frame clones and leaves some out. This table holds hundreds of thousands of clones, approximately 96% found once. The specimen was naive CD8+ T cells sorted from blood. The source of these receptors is a woman in her 30s in good health.

The J gene is TRBJ1-6, the V gene TRBV6-1, with D possibly matching TRBD1 (5 bases). The V end was cut by 4 bases, the J end by 0 bases, with 19 bases between. This CDR3 spans 19 amino acids. Germline assignment: CDR1 MNHNS and CDR2 SASEGT. DNA for the CDR3: TGTGCCAGCAGTGCCAGGGAAACCTTTCGGAGCTCCTATAATTCACCCCTCCACTTT. It specifies CASSARETFRSSYNSPLHF.

The chain carries TRBV5-8 and TRBJ2-1; D is uncertain. Germline CDR1 SGHTS, CDR2 YDEGEE. The CDR3 is 13 amino acids. Trimming removed 2 bases at V and 2 bases at J, with 5 bases between. The CDR3 region is CASSLRPYNEQFF. DNA of the CDR3: TGTGCCAGCAGCTTAAGGCCCTACAATGAGCAGTTCTTC.

The chain is built from TRBV9 and TRBJ2-1; 9 bases agree with TRBD1. The CDR3 covers 18 residues. The V and J ends lost 8 bases and 6 bases, in that order; junction bases with no gene match: 21. The germline V gene encodes CDR1 SGDLS and CDR2 YYNGEE. The CDR3 spells CASGGQGGPKLTLNEQFF. In DNA, the CDR3 is TGTGCCAGTGGGGGACAGGGCGGACCGAAACTCACGCTCAATGAGCAGTTCTTC.

The V and J genes are TRBV2 and TRBJ2-7; 9 bases are shared with TRBD1. This CDR3 has 13 amino acids. Trimming at V came to 7 bases and at J to 4 bases, leaving 5 bases not matched to a gene. Germline CDR1 SNHLY, CDR2 FYNNEI. The CDR3 spells CASTGQGQYEQYF. The CDR3 DNA is TGTGCCAGCACGGGACAGGGACAGTACGAGCAGTACTTC.

The V call is TRBV4-2, the J call TRBJ2-1; a possible D gene is TRBD1 (5 bases). With 3 bases removed from V and 9 bases from J, the gap between germline ends came to 12 bases. From germline, CDR1 is LGHNA and CDR2 YNFKEQ. This CDR3 is 13 amino acids long. The CDR3 DNA reads as TGTGCCAGCAGCCATACAGGATCCCCTGAGCAGTTCTTC. Protein product: CASSHTGSPEQFF.

This rearrangement joins TRBV11-2 to TRBJ2-4; weak D call: TRBD2 (7 bases). Germline V lookup: CDR1 SGHAT, CDR2 FQNNGV. The V end was cut by 0 bases, the J end by 4 bases, with 10 bases between. CDR3 length: 15 amino acids. The CDR3 nucleotides read TGTGCCAGCAGCTTAGAGGGGGGGCCGAAAAACATTCAGTACTTC. Amino acids: CASSLEGGPKNIQYF. Full variable domain (outside the CDR3, taken from reference TRBV11-2 and TRBJ2-4): EAGVAQSPRYKIIEKRQSVAFWCNPISGHATLYWYQQILGQGPKLLIQFQNNGVVDDSQLPKDRFSAERLKGVDSTLKIQPAKLEDSAVYLCASSLEGGPKNIQYFGAGTRLSVL.

The chain couples TRBV2 to TRBJ2-2, with unresolved D. The CDR3 covers 13 residues. Trimming removed 6 bases from V and 8 bases from J, with 13 bases in between. The germline gives CDR1 SNHLY, CDR2 FYNNEI. CDR3 sequence reads: CASRVDLGGELFF. In DNA form, the CDR3 reads TGTGCCAGCAGGGTAGACCTGGGTGGGGAGCTGTTTTTT.

The chain has TRBV9 and TRBJ2-2; D gene unclear. This CDR3 has 12 residues. Between the trimmed V and J ends, which lost 7 bases and 1 base, there was a span of 5 bases. The germline V gene has CDR1 SGDLS and CDR2 YYNGEE. CDR3 nucleotides: TGTGCCAGCGACATGAACACCGGGGAGCTGTTTTTT. Translated, it gives CASDMNTGELFF.

The chain combines TRBV27 with TRBJ1-4; TRBD1 agrees at 10 bases. The CDR3 extends over 18 amino acids. V shed 5 bases, J shed 6 bases, and the junction held 15 bases outside the gene matches. Germline lookup yields CDR1 MNHEY and CDR2 SMNVEV (reference sequence). The CDR3 sequence is CASSLQGQGPQRYEKLFF. The DNA for the CDR3 is TGTGCCAGCAGTCTACAGGGACAGGGGCCCCAGCGGTATGAAAAACTGTTTTTT.

This clone was seen once. This sequence joins TRBV7-2 and TRBJ1-1; no clear D. Trimming cost V 1 base and J 3 bases, with 18 bases left between them. The CDR3 consists of 17 residues. Germline values: CDR1 SGHTA, CDR2 FQGNSA. This CDR3 reads CASSLVAWAEVDTEAFF. CDR3 nucleotide sequence: TGTGCCAGCAGCTTAGTGGCTTGGGCAGAAGTAGACACTGAAGCTTTCTTT.

CDR3 loop: CASSQAGVPSPYNEQFF. The CDR3 region has the DNA TGCGCCAGCAGCCAAGCAGGTGTCCCGTCCCCCTACAATGAGCAGTTCTTC. The chain joins TRBV4-1 to TRBJ2-1; D unclear. V lost 1 base and J 2 bases, leaving 15 bases between the germline ends. Germline CDR1 MGHRA, CDR2 YSYEKL. This CDR3 has 17 amino acids.

This chain links TRBV5-4 with TRBJ1-1; possible D gene TRBD1, 6 bases. Germline V gene sequence: CDR1 SGHNT, CDR2 YYREEE (reference sequence). V was pared by 5 bases and J by 2 bases, with 22 bases between. This CDR3 contains 17 residues. CDR3 in DNA: TGTGCCAGCAGTATATGGACAGTGGCCTGGGTAAACACTGAAGCTTTCTTT. Its protein is CASSIWTVAWVNTEAFF.

J is TRBJ2-3 and V is TRBV21-1; the table's D call of TRBD2 was not tested on the DNA. TRBV21-1 is a known pseudogene. The CDR3 runs 18 residues. CDR3 residues: CASSKAYSSGTHTDTQYF. The CDR3 nucleotides read TGTGCCAGCAGCAAAGCTTATTCTAGCGGGACCCACACAGATACGCAGTATTTT.

J is TRBJ2-7 and V is TRBV28; the match to TRBD2 covers 13 bases. Germline CDR1 MDHEN, CDR2 SYDVKM. The V gene end was trimmed by 8 bases and the J gene end by 0 bases; junction bases not matched to a gene: 16. The CDR3 is made up of 19 amino acids. The CDR3 bases are TGTGCCAGCTCAACTCCGGGACTAGCGGGATATACCCTCTCCTACGAGCAGTACTTC. The encoded protein is CASSTPGLAGYTLSYEQYF.

The chain couples TRBV21-1 to TRBJ2-5; TRBD2, the table's D call, was not compared with the DNA. TRBV21-1 is a known pseudogene. The CDR3 spans 16 residues. In DNA, the CDR3 is TGTGCCAGCAGCGTCGGGACTAGCGGGTCAATAGAGACCCAGTACTTC. Protein product: CASSVGTSGSIETQYF.

As concerns this clone: A read error may account for a junction end that differs from germline. The chain joins TRBV7-6 to TRBJ2-3; 8 bases match TRBD2. From germline, CDR1 is SGHVS and CDR2 FNYEAQ. The CDR3 is made up of 14 amino acids. Here the CDR3 reads CASSLTSGTDTQCF. For the CDR3, the DNA is TGTGCCAGCAGCTTAACTAGCGGCACAGATACGCAGTGTTTT.

V usage is TRBV7-9 and J usage is TRBJ2-7, with a tentative D call TRBD2 (7 bases). The CDR3 extends over 12 amino acids. Germline CDR1 and CDR2: SEHNR and FQNEAQ (reference sequence). The germline V and J ends were trimmed by 6 bases and 6 bases, with 12 bases remaining between them. CDR3 amino acids: CASSPRGAEQYF. The CDR3 region has the DNA TGTGCCAGCAGTCCACGGGGGGCCGAGCAGTACTTC.

J is TRBJ2-2 and V is TRBV7-2; unclear D gene. This CDR3 is built from 16 residues. Germline lookup yields CDR1 SGHTA and CDR2 FQGNSA. Between the trimmed V and J ends, which lost 5 bases and 8 bases, there was a span of 21 bases. The CDR3, as DNA: TGTGCCAGCAGCCCCCGAACCCCTGGAAGCCTAGGGGAGCTGTTTTTT. It translates to CASSPRTPGSLGELFF. Together with reference TRBV7-2 and TRBJ2-2, the CDR3 gives the full variable domain: GAGVSQSPSNKVTEKGKDVELRCDPISGHTALYWYRQSLGQGLEFLIYFQGNSAPDKSGLPSDRFSAERTGGSVSTLTIQRTQQEDSAVYLCASSPRTPGSLGELFFGEGSRLTVL.

This chain uses TRBV7-9 with TRBJ2-7; 13 nucleotides line up with TRBD2. V trimming: 5 bases; J trimming: 0 bases; junction bases outside the gene matches: 10. Germline CDR1 reads SEHNR; CDR2 reads FQNEAQ (reference sequence). The CDR3 loop spans 18 amino acids. The CDR3 protein is CASSGGTSGTSSSYEQYF. The CDR3 DNA follows: TGTGCCAGCAGCGGCGGGACTAGCGGGACTTCCAGCTCCTACGAGCAGTACTTC.

The chain links TRBV15 to TRBJ1-1; 8 bases are shared with TRBD1. CDR3 length: 14 amino acids. With V trimmed by 5 bases and J by 4 bases, 6 bases remained unmatched. The germline gives CDR1 LNHNV, CDR2 YYDKDF (reference sequence). CDR3 bases: TGTGCCACCAGCGTAGAGACAGGGGTCACTGAAGCTTTCTTT. Translation: CATSVETGVTEAFF.

The chain recombines TRBV11-1 with TRBJ1-1, with TRBD1 matching over 8 bases. The CDR3 covers 14 residues. J lost 6 bases, V lost 5 bases, and 8 bases had no gene match. The germline CDR1 and CDR2 sequences are SGHAT and FQDESV (reference sequence). The CDR3 region is CASSPRQGSAEAFF. In DNA, the CDR3 is TGTGCCAGCAGCCCGAGACAGGGGAGCGCTGAAGCTTTCTTT.

The chain recombines TRBV28 with TRBJ2-7; D not resolved. The CDR3 runs 12 residues. Looked up from germline, CDR1 is MDHEN and CDR2 is SYDVKM. Trimming stripped 5 bases from V and 2 bases from J, with 7 bases between. CDR3 nucleotides: TGTGCCAGCAGTCCCGCCCCCTACGAGCAGTACTTC. Its translation: CASSPAPYEQYF.

Only one count was recorded for this clone. The rearrangement uses TRBV14 and TRBJ2-1; 8 nucleotides match TRBD2. The trim removed 4 bases at V and 8 bases at J, leaving 4 bases unmatched. CDR3 length: 13 amino acids. Germline lookup yields CDR1 SGHDN and CDR2 FVKESK. CDR3 sequence (DNA): TGTGCCAGCAGCCGGGGACTAGAGGATGAGCAGTTCTTC. It is translated as CASSRGLEDEQFF.

The V and J genes are TRBV10-1 and TRBJ2-2, with 9 bases fitting TRBD1. This CDR3 is built from 15 residues. The trim removed 0 bases at V and 5 bases at J, leaving 1 base unmatched. From germline, CDR1 is WNHNN and CDR2 SYGVQD (reference sequence). CDR3 in amino acids: CASSESGTGTGELFF. DNA of the CDR3: TGCGCCAGCAGTGAGTCAGGGACAGGGACCGGGGAGCTGTTTTTT.